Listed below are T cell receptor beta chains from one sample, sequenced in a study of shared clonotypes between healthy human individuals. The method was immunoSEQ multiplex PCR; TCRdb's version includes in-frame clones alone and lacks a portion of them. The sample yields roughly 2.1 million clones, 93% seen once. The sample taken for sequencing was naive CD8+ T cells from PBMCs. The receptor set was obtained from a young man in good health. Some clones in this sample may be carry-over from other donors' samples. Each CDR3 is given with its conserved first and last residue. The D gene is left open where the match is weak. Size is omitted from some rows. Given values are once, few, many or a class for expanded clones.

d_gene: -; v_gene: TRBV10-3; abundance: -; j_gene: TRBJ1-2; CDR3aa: CATNTGNYGYTF; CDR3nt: TGTGCCACAAACACAGGGAACTATGGCTACACCTTC
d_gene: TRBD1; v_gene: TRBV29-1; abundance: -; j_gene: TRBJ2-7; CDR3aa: CSVEDPGTGWTYEQYF; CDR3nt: TGCAGCGTTGAAGATCCCGGGACAGGGTGGACCTACGAGCAGTACTTC
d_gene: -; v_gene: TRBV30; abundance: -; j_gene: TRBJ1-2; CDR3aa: CAWSVRISLLSGYTF; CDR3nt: TGTGCCTGGAGTGTACGTATATCTCTACTCTCGGGCTACACCTTC
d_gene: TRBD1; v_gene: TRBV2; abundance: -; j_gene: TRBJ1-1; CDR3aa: CASSGAQGVRTEAFF; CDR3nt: TGTGCCAGCAGTGGTGCACAGGGGGTGCGCACTGAAGCTTTCTTT
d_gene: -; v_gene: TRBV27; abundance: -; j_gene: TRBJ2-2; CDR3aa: CASSGTSTGELFF; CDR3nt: TGTGCCAGCAGCGGAACCTCCACCGGGGAGCTGTTTTTT
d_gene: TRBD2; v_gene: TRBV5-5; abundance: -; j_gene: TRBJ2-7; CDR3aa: CASSTSGGPYEQYF; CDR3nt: TGTGCCAGCAGCACTAGCGGGGGACCCTACGAGCAGTACTTC
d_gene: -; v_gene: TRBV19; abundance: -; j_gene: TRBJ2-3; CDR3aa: CASSPRASDTQYF; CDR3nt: TGTGCCAGTAGTCCCAGGGCTTCAGATACGCAGTATTTT
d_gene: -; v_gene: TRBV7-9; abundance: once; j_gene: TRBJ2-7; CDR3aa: CASSLDVGLRFEQYF; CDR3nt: TGTGCCAGCAGCTTAGATGTGGGCCTGCGCTTCGAGCAGTACTTC
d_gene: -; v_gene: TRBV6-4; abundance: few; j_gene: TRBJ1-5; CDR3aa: CASSERHRDQPQHF; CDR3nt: TGTGCCAGCAGTGAGCGACACAGGGATCAGCCCCAGCATTTT
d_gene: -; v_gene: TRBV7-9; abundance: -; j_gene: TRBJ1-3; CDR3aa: CASSLALDSGNTIYF; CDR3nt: TGTGCCAGCAGCTTAGCATTGGACTCTGGAAACACCATATATTTT
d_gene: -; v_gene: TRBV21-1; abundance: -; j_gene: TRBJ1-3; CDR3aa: CASSKVSGSHLGNTIYF; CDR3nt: TGTGCCAGCAGCAAAGTGTCGGGCAGCCACTTAGGAAACACCATATATTTT
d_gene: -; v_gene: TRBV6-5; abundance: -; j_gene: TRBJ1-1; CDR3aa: CASSSQGRSTEAFF; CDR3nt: TGTGCCAGCAGTTCCCAGGGGCGCTCCACTGAAGCTTTCTTT
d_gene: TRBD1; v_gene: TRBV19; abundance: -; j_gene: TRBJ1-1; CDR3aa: CASRPRGINTEAFF; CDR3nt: TGTGCCAGTAGACCCAGGGGGATCAACACTGAAGCTTTCTTT
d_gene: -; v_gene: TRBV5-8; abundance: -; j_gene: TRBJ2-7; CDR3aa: CASSLGAGLYEQYF; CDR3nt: TGTGCCAGCAGCTTGGGGGCAGGGTTGTACGAGCAGTACTTC
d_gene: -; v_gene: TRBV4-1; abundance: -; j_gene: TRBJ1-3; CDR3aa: CASSGGTSSGNTIYF; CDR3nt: TGCGCCAGCAGTGGAGGGACAAGCTCTGGAAACACCATATATTTT
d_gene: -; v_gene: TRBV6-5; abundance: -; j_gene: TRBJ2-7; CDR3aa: CASSYRLEDYEQYF; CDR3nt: TGTGCCAGCAGTTACCGTCTAGAAGACTACGAGCAGTACTTC
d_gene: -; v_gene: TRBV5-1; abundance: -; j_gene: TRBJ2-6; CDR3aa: CASSLAREGTLSGANVLTF; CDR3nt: TGCGCCAGCAGCTTGGCCAGGGAAGGGACCCTCTCTGGGGCCAACGTCCTGACTTTC
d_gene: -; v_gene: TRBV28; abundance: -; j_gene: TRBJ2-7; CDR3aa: CACRVSGSGAYEQYF; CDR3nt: TGTGCCTGCAGGGTCTCGGGGAGCGGAGCTTACGAGCAGTACTTC
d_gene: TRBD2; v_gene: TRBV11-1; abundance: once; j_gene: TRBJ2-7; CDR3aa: CASSPSGRSYEQYF; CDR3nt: TGTGCCAGCAGTCCTAGCGGGAGAAGTTACGAGCAGTACTTC
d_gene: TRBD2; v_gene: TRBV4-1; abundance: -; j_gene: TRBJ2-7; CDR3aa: CASSRGGSSYEQYF; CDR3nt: TGCGCCAGCAGTCGGGGCGGGAGCTCCTACGAGCAGTACTTC
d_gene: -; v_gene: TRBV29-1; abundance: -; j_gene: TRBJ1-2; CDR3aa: CSVELAGFSGYTF; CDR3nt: TGCAGCGTTGAATTGGCAGGGTTTAGTGGCTACACCTTC
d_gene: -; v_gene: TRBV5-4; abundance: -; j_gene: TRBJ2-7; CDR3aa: CASSLNGSPYEQYF; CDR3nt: TGTGCCAGCAGCTTAAACGGGAGCCCTTACGAGCAGTACTTC
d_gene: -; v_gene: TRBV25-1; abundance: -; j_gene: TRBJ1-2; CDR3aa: CASSPGHGYTF; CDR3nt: TGTGCCAGCAGCCCAGGGCACGGCTACACCTTC
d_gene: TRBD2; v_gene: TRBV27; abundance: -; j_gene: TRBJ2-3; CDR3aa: CASSLNLAGADTQYF; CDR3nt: TGTGCCAGCAGTTTAAACCTAGCGGGAGCAGATACGCAGTATTTT
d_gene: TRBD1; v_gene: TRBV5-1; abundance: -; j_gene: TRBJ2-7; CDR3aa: CASSLGPEGAYYEQYF; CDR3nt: TGCGCCAGCAGCTTGGGGCCCGAGGGGGCATACTACGAGCAGTACTTC
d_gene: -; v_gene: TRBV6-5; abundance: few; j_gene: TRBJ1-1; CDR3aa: CASSPGLSTEAFF; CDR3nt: TGTGCCAGCAGCCCAGGGCTTAGCACTGAAGCTTTCTTT
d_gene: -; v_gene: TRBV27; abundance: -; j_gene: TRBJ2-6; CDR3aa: CASSYIGANVLTF; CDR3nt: TGTGCCAGCAGTTACATTGGGGCCAACGTCCTGACTTTC
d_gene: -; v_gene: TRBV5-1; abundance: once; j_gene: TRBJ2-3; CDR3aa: CAGYTDTQYF; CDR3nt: TGCGCCGGGTACACAGATACGCAGTATTTT
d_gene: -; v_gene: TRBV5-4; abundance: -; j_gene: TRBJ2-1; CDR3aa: CASSRGRGEGEQFF; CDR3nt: TGTGCCAGCAGCAGGGGGAGGGGAGAAGGTGAGCAGTTCTTC
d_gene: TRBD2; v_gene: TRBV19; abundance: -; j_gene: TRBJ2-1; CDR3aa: CASRLAGNFNEQFF; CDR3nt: TGCGCGAGCCGGCTAGCGGGAAACTTTAATGAGCAGTTCTTC
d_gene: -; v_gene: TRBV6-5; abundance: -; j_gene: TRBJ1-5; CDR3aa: CASSPEKYRAQPQHF; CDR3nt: TGTGCCAGCAGTCCTGAAAAATACAGGGCTCAGCCCCAGCATTTT
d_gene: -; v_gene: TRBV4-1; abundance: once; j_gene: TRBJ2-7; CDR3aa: CASSLQSRENLIFHEQYF; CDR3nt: TGCGCCAGCAGCCTCCAGTCCAGGGAGAACCTTATTTTCCACGAGCAGTACTTC
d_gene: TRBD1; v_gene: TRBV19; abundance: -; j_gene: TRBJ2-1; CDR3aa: CASSMDREGYNEQFF; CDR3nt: TGTGCCAGTAGTATGGACAGGGAAGGCTACAATGAGCAGTTCTTC
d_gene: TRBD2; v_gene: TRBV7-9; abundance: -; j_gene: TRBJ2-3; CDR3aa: CASSSPGTSGGSTDTQYF; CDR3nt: TGTGCCAGCAGCTCCCCTGGGACTAGCGGGGGATCCACAGATACGCAGTATTTT
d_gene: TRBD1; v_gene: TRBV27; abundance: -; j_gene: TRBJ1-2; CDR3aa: CASSSPRTGSYGYTF; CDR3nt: TGTGCCAGCAGTTCTCCCCGGACAGGTTCCTATGGCTACACCTTC
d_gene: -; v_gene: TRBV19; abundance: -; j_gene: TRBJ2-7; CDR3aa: CASSICPRDQFSDF; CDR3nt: TGTGCCAGTAGTATCTGTCCCAGGGACCAATTTAGTGACTTC
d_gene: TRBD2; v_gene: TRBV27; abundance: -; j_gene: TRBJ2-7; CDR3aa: CASSLSLAGIYEQYF; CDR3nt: TGTGCCAGCAGTTTGTCGCTAGCGGGCATCTACGAGCAGTACTTC
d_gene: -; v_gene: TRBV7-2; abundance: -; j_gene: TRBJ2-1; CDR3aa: CASSLAGQFAGEQFF; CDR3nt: TGTGCCAGCAGCTTGGCCGGACAGTTCGCGGGTGAGCAGTTCTTC
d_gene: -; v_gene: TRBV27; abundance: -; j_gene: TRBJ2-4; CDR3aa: CASTTLRGDIQYF; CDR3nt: TGTGCCAGCACTACCCTGAGGGGAGACATTCAGTACTTC
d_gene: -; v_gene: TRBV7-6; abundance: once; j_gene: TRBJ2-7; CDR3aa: CASRGKGSYEQYF; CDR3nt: TGTGCCAGCAGGGGGAAGGGTTCCTACGAGCAGTACTTC
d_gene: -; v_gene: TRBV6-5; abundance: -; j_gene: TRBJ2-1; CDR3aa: CASKLGTSYNEQFF; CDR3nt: TGTGCCAGCAAGCTCGGGACAAGTTACAATGAGCAGTTCTTC
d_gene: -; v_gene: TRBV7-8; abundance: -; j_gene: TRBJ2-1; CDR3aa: CASSPGGPYNEQFF; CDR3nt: TGTGCCAGCAGCCCCGGCGGACCCTACAATGAGCAGTTCTTC
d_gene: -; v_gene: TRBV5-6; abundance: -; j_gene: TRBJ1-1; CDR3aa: CASSLVSGAEAFF; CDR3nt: TGTGCCAGCAGCCTTGTCTCCGGGGCTGAAGCTTTCTTT
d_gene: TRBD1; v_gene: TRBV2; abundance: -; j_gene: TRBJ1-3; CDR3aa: CATKVQGTGNTIYF; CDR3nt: TGTGCCACCAAGGTACAGGGGACCGGAAACACCATATATTTT
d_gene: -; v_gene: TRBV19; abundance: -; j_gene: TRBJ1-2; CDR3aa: CASSWDTGYGYTF; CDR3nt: TGTGCCAGTAGTTGGGATACGGGGTATGGCTACACCTTC
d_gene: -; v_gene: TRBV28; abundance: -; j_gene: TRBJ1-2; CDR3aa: CASRPREDYGYTF; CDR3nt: TGTGCCAGCAGACCCCGGGAGGACTATGGCTACACCTTC